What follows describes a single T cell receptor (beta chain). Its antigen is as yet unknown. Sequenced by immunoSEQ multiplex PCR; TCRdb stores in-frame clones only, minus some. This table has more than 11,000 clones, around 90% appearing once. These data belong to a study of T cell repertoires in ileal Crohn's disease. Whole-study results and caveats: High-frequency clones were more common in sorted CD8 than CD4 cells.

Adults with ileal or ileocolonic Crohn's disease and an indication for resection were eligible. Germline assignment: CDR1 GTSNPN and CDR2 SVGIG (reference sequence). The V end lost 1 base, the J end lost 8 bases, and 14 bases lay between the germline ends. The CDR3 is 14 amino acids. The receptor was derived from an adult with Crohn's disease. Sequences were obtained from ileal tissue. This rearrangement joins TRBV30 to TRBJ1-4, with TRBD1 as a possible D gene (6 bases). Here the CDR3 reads CAWSASARGEKLFF. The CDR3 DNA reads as TGTGCCTGGAGTGCCTCCGCGAGGGGGGAAAAACTGTTTTTT. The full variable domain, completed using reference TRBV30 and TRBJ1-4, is SQTIHQWPATLVQPVGSPLSLECTVEGTSNPNLYWYRQAAGRGLQLLFYSVGIGQISSEVPQNLSASRPQDRQFILSSKKLLLSDSGFYLCAWSASARGEKLFFGSGTQLSVL.